The present entry profiles one TCR beta chain with its context. What it binds is unknown. Using unique molecular identifiers, the investigators prepared the TCRbeta library. TCRdb reanalysed the PCR reads using MiXCR and keeps one entry per CDR3 protein. The sample lists roughly 220,000 distinct CDR3 sequences, 7.5% to 9.5% occurring once. CDR3 length equals 15 residues. Germline-derived CDR1 and CDR2 are ENHRY and SYGVKD. After removal of 9 bases from V and 1 base from J, the junction contained 8 bases not matched to a gene. This sample is part of a study of T-cell reconstitution after alpha-beta-depleted transplantation in children. Study-level points and caveats: The authors attributed T-cell counts and diversity one year after transplant mostly to newly produced T cells. Several hundred graft clones that had expanded were reportedly the source of alpha-beta T cells about two months after transplant. Some patients' high day-60 TCRbeta diversity was traced to surviving recipient T cells and thymic progenitors.

Specimen: PBMCs, mostly from graft donor cells, collected 360 days after TCRalphabeta/CD19-depleted stem cell transplant. The J gene is TRBJ2-2, the V gene TRBV10-3, with TRBD2 matching 7 bases. The clonotype originates from a male patient under 10 years old who had a stem cell transplant for acute myeloid leukemia, so the T cells may come from the graft donor. The CDR3, as DNA: TGTGCCATAAGAAGGGAGGGCGTGAACACCGGGGAGCTGTTTTTT. Translation gives CAIRREGVNTGELFF.